The 11 T cell receptor beta chains given below trace back to one sample, sequenced in a study of OX40 agonist ivuxolimab in advanced cancers. Assay: immunoSEQ multiplex PCR; the TCRdb copy retains only in-frame clones and omits some. The sample lists roughly 40,000 clones, nearly 90% occurring once. The sample was CD4+ or CD8+ T cells sorted from blood, taken in a trial of the OX40 agonist ivuxolimab. Receptor source: an adult with an advanced solid tumor such as melanoma, head and neck, liver or kidney cancer.

The rearrangement uses TRBV9 and TRBJ2-3, with D perhaps matching TRBD2 (5 bases). Germline V gene sequence: CDR1 SGDLS, CDR2 YYNGEE. The CDR3 consists of 18 residues. Trimming stripped 6 bases from V and 6 bases from J, with 29 bases between. The CDR3 DNA is TGTGCCAGCAACCACAAGCCCGGCCCTGGAGGTGGTGTGGATACGCAGTATTTT. It encodes CASNHKPGPGGGVDTQYF.

This clone was detected a few times. J is TRBJ1-6 and V is TRBV27, with D perhaps matching TRBD1 (5 bases). V dropped 5 bases and J dropped 14 bases, with 16 bases sitting between them. The germline V gene has CDR1 MNHEY and CDR2 SMNVEV (reference sequence). CDR3 size: 13 residues. The CDR3, as DNA: TGTGCCAGCAGTCCCTCGGGACGGTTGTCCCTCCACTTT. Amino acid sequence: CASSPSGRLSLHF.

The gene calls are TRBV23-1 and TRBJ2-7; 8 bases align to TRBD1. TRBV23-1 falls under the ORF class, with uncertain function. Germline trimming cut 1 base from V and 0 bases from J; bases unmatched to any gene: 5. The CDR3 consists of 16 residues. In nucleotides, the CDR3 is TGCGCCAGCAGTCAATGCCGGGACAGGATCTCCTACGAGCAGTACGTC. Encoded protein: CASSQCRDRISYEQYV.

This chain uses TRBV6-6 with TRBJ2-5; TRBD1 matches 9 bases. Germline V gives CDR1 MNHNY, CDR2 SVGAGI (reference sequence). After removal of 2 bases from V and 1 base from J, the junction contained 5 bases not matched to a gene. CDR3 length equals 16 residues. CDR3 DNA sequence: TGTGCCAGCAGTTACGGGACAGGGACAGCCCAAGAGACCCAGTACTTC. The encoded protein is CASSYGTGTAQETQYF.

The V gene is TRBV9, the J gene TRBJ1-1; 7 bases agree with TRBD1. The CDR3 contains 13 residues. Germline V gene sequence: CDR1 SGDLS, CDR2 YYNGEE. Trimming took 4 bases from V and 4 from J; bases not matched to a gene: 4. The CDR3 DNA reads TGTGCCAGCAGCCTCGGGACAGCCACTGAAGCTTTCTTT. Its translation: CASSLGTATEAFF.

This clone qualifies as medium-sized (0.01 to 0.1%). For the CDR3, the DNA is TGTGCCAGCAGCTCCGAGGGGGCGTGGGAGCAGTACGTC. Its protein is CASSSEGAWEQYV. The chain has TRBV7-9 and TRBJ2-7, with 7 bases matching TRBD1. The CDR3 is 13 residues long. The J segment lost 7 bases and the V segment lost 4 bases, leaving 7 bases of the junction unmatched. Germline-derived CDR1 and CDR2 are SEHNR and FQNEAQ (reference sequence).

The chain links TRBV7-6 to TRBJ2-2; 11 bases align to TRBD2. Trimming at V came to 3 bases and at J to 6 bases, leaving 6 bases not matched to a gene. This CDR3 is 16 amino acids long. Germline V CDR1 and CDR2: SGHVS, FNYEAQ. CDR3 DNA sequence: TGTGCCAGCAGCTTCATTAGCGGGGGGGCCGCCGGGGAGCTGTTTTTT. Protein: CASSFISGGAAGELFF.

The gene calls are TRBV7-3 and TRBJ2-2; D is uncertain. The ends were cut back, 2 bases at V and 5 bases at J, with 9 bases in the middle. The CDR3 length is 14 residues. Germline V lookup: CDR1 SGHTA, CDR2 FQGTGA. In DNA, the CDR3 is TGTGCCAGCAGCTTACAATCTTTGACCGGGGAGCTGTTTTTT. This encodes CASSLQSLTGELFF.

The V call is TRBV4-3, the J call TRBJ1-2; the D gene is possibly TRBD1 (6 bases). V lost 0 bases and J lost 6, with 14 bases in between. The germline gives CDR1 LGHNA, CDR2 YSLEER. CDR3 length: 15 residues. The CDR3 coding sequence is TGCGCCAGCAGCCAAGATCCGGGGGGCGGGGATGGCTACACCTTC. As protein: CASSQDPGGGDGYTF.

The gene calls are TRBV28 and TRBJ2-5, with a tentative D call TRBD2 (6 bases). Germline V gene data show CDR1 as MDHEN and CDR2 as SYDVKM. Trimming pared 11 bases from V and 1 base from J, leaving 11 bases between. CDR3 length equals 12 residues. The CDR3 DNA reads TGTGCCGGCGGGAAGCTCCAAGAGACCCAGTACTTC. This translates into CAGGKLQETQYF.

This chain connects TRBV7-3 to TRBJ2-2, with TRBD1 as a possible D gene (6 bases). The V end was cut by 5 bases, the J end by 6 bases, with 10 bases between. Per the germline V gene, CDR1 is SGHTA and CDR2 is FQGTGA. The length of the CDR3 is 13 residues. CDR3 sequence reads: CASSPQGPGELFF. The DNA for the CDR3 is TGTGCCAGCAGCCCACAGGGTCCCGGGGAGCTGTTTTTT.